This is a list of T cell receptor beta chains from one sample in a study of cytomegalovirus exposure and HLA in healthy donors. Measured with immunoSEQ multiplex PCR; TCRdb has only the in-frame clones, and not every one. The sample includes fewer than 150,000 clones, under 80% of them seen just once. Sequencing was performed on PBMCs. The receptors here all came from a man aged 60-69 years in good health and CMV-seropositive. Both conserved end residues are part of each CDR3. Fields, in order: CDR3 protein, V gene, J gene.

CASSILRGHSNQPQHF	TRBV19	TRBJ1-5
CASSLNSGSYNEQFF	TRBV5-1	TRBJ2-1
CASSSEGLNEKLFF	TRBV5-4	TRBJ1-4
CASSSKRAPYNEQFF	TRBV7-9	TRBJ2-1
CASGDGLSYNEQFF	TRBV19	TRBJ2-1
CASSTTTNEKLFF	TRBV18	TRBJ1-4
CAWSVLGVDEKLFF	TRBV30	TRBJ1-4
CASSLLGLAGAMDGELFF	TRBV27	TRBJ2-2
CASSGQGNTEAFF	TRBV6-5	TRBJ1-1
CASSSLLNSGLNTGELFF	TRBV28	TRBJ2-2
CASRSDTSYEQYF	TRBV6-1	TRBJ2-7
CASSVEIEGAKTEAFF	TRBV9	TRBJ1-1
CASSFSTESYEQYF	TRBV27	TRBJ2-7
CASSLGGPMNTEAFF	TRBV5-4	TRBJ1-1
CASRTGTSGVDEQFF	TRBV5-1	TRBJ2-1
CASSGHRDDTEAFF	TRBV7-3	TRBJ1-1
CASSYVPGVDTQYF	TRBV11-2	TRBJ2-3
CASSDPTSSGINHEQYF	TRBV10-2	TRBJ2-7
CASVPGGTEAFF	TRBV11-2	TRBJ1-1
CASSLNRDTQYF	TRBV11-3	TRBJ2-3
CASSWYKNNEQFF	TRBV7-2	TRBJ2-1
CASQRGAVRTGELFF	TRBV27	TRBJ2-2